This T cell receptor beta chain was retrieved from a study of CD8 T cells in ankylosing spondylitis. General study findings and limits: About 8 highly homologous variants made up a TCR beta motif that seemed to typify ankylosing spondylitis blood. Disease-linked clones bore a CD8+ phenotype, appearing relatively rarely in peripheral blood.

TCRdb analysed the 5' RACE reads with MiXCR anew, one entry per CDR3 protein. The sample includes 500,000 to 650,000 distinct CDR3 sequences, about 5.2% seen only once; the top ten take approximately 3.5%. The length of the CDR3 is 14 residues. Germline V gene data show CDR1 as DFQATT and CDR2 as SNEGSKA (reference sequence). Trimming removed 6 bases at V and 0 bases at J, with 12 bases between. The table lists this clonotype with many counts. What it recognizes is unknown. V is TRBV20-1 and J is TRBJ2-1; D is undetermined. The TCR comes from a male donor with ankylosing spondylitis. The sequencing input was blood, either unsorted or a sorted T cell fraction (not recorded which). The CDR3 region has the DNA TGCAGTGCAACGACGATCAGCTCCTACAATGAGCAGTTCTTC. The encoded protein is CSATTISSYNEQFF.